This T cell receptor (beta chain) was sequenced for a study of cytomegalovirus exposure and HLA in healthy donors. About the research overall: There were 300 to 400 genotyped donors. Of these, 81% fell in the genetic ancestry cluster associated with self-reported Caucasian donors. Findings and caveats of the study: Later work associated 16,951 TCR beta sequences with HLA alleles at 0.05 false discovery rate.

Germline CDR1 reads MNHEY; CDR2 reads SVGAGI. Unmatched junction bases numbered 6, after V lost 6 bases and J lost 1 base. This CDR3 has 15 amino acids. Notes on this clone: Its antigen is currently unknown.

Use of 60 Vbeta and 13 Jbeta primers characterized the PCR. Under the authors' procedure: Some 9.9 million of some 80 million unique TCR beta chains were shared, per a later count. TCRdb's table, derived via immunoSEQ multiplex PCR, lists solely in-frame clones and lacks some. Clonal size and the V and J genes are those of that table, whereas D and trimming came from the DNA. Here the sample table reports around 35,000 clones. The J gene is TRBJ1-1, the V gene TRBV6-5; 9 positions match TRBD1. The sample was PBMCs. The clonotype comes from a woman aged 40 to 55 in good health and CMV-seropositive. CDR3 region: CASRDQGQGNTEAFF. The CDR3 nucleotides read TGTGCCAGCAGGGATCAGGGACAGGGGAACACTGAAGCTTTCTTT.